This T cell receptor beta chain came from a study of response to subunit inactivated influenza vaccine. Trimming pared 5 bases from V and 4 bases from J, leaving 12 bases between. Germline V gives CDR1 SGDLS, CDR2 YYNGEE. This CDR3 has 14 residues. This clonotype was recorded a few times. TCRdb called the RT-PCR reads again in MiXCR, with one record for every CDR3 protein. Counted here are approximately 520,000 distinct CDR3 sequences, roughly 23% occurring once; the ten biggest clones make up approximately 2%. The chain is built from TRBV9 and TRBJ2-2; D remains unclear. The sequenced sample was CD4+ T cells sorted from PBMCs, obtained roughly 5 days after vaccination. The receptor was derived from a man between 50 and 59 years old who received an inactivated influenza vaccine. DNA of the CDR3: TGTGCCAGCAGGGGCGGTTCGGGCACCGGGGAGCTGTTTTTT. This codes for CASRGGSGTGELFF.